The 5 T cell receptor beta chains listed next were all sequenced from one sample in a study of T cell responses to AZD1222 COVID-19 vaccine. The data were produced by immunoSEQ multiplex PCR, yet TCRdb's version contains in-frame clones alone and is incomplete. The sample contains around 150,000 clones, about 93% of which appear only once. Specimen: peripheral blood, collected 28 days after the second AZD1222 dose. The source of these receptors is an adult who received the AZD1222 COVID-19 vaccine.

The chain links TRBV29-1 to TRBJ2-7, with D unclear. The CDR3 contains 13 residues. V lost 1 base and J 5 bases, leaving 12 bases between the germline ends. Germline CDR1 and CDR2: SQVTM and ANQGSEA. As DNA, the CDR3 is TGCAGCGTTGAAGGGACCGTGGGTGACGAGCAGTACTTC. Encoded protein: CSVEGTVGDEQYF.

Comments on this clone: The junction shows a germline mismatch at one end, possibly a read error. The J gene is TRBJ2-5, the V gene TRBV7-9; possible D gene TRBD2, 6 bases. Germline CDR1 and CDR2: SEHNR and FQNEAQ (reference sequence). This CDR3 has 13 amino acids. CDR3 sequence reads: CASRPGLQETQYF. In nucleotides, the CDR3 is TGTGCCAGCAGACCGGGACTCCAAGAAACCCAGTACTTC.

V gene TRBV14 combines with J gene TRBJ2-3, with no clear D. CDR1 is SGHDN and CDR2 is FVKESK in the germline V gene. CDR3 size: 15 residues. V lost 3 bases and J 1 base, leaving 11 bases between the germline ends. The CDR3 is CASSQDPSGTDTQYF. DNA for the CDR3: TGTGCCAGCAGCCAGGACCCGTCCGGCACAGATACGCAGTATTTT.

The CDR3 protein is CASSPFYRGSNSPLHF. The CDR3 nucleotides read TGTGCCAGCAGTCCATTTTACAGGGGGTCAAATTCACCCCTCCACTTT. The rearrangement joins TRBV27 to TRBJ1-6, with TRBD1 matching 8 bases. CDR1 is MNHEY and CDR2 is SMNVEV in the germline V gene (reference sequence). The CDR3 extends over 16 amino acids. V gave up 5 bases and J gave up 7 bases; unmatched junction bases: 10.

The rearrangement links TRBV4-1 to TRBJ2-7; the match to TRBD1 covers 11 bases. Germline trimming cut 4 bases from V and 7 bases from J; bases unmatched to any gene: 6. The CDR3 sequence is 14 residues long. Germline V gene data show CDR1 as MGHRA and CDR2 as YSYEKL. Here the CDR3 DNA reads TGCGCCAGCAGCCCGCGGGACAGGGGGGGAGAGCAGTACTTC. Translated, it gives CASSPRDRGGEQYF.